What follows are 25 T cell receptor beta chains derived from one specimen sequenced in a study of shared clonotypes between healthy human individuals. Repertoires were generated with immunoSEQ multiplex PCR, while TCRdb's copy carries only in-frame clones and drops some. Altogether roughly 2.6 million clones are present, over 85% being singletons, with the ten largest covering over 0.12%. The sample was naive CD4+ T cells sorted from blood. The subset is: CD45RA+ positively selected. The receptor set was obtained from a man aged 18 to 30 in good health.

This clone was picked up one time. CDR3 in amino acids: CASKRAGGPYEQYF. CDR3 coding DNA: TGTGCCAGCAAGAGAGCGGGAGGGCCGTACGAGCAGTACTTC. The V call is TRBV6-1, the J call TRBJ2-7; TRBD2 aligns across 10 bases. The junction had 7 bases not matched to a gene; V was cut back by 7 bases and J by 4 bases. CDR3 length: 14 amino acids. The V gene's germline CDR1 is MNHNS and CDR2 SASEGT.

The table lists this clone with a count of one. The chain has TRBV28 and TRBJ1-5; TRBD1 agrees at 9 bases. With 6 bases clipped from V and 6 bases from J, the junction kept 9 bases outside the gene matches. This CDR3 is built from 15 residues. Germline-derived CDR1 and CDR2 are MDHEN and SYDVKM. CDR3 amino acids: CASRHVGQGLQPQHF. CDR3 DNA sequence: TGTGCCAGCAGACACGTGGGACAGGGACTTCAGCCCCAGCATTTT. The full variable domain, completed using reference TRBV28 and TRBJ1-5, is DVKVTQSSRYLVKRTGEKVFLECVQDMDHENMFWYRQDPGLGLRLIYFSYDVKMKEKGDIPEGYSVSREKKERFSLILESASTNQTSMYLCASRHVGQGLQPQHFGDGTRLSIL.

The chain carries TRBV29-1 and TRBJ1-2; weak D call: TRBD1 (5 bases). There are 13 residues in the CDR3. V shed 4 bases and J shed 13 bases, with 22 bases lying between them. Germline CDR1 reads SQVTM; CDR2 reads ANQGSEA. CDR3 residues: CSVGRDSTGIFTF. CDR3 bases: TGCAGCGTTGGCAGGGACTCAACAGGAATCTTCACCTTC.

The V and J genes are TRBV6-6 and TRBJ2-3; tentatively, D is TRBD2 (6 bases). There are 14 residues in the CDR3. Germline CDR1 is MNHNY and CDR2 is SVGAGI (reference sequence). Trimming left V 7 bases short and J 0 bases short, with 11 bases between. The CDR3 here is CASNSGLSTDTQYF. CDR3 DNA sequence: TGTGCCAGCAATTCGGGACTTAGCACAGATACGCAGTATTTT.

This chain connects TRBV7-9 to TRBJ1-6; TRBD1 is a possible D gene (5 bases). The CDR3 spans 14 residues. V was cut by 3 bases and J by 10 bases, with 13 bases left in between. Germline assignment: CDR1 SEHNR and CDR2 FQNEAQ (reference sequence). CDR3 sequence reads: CASSFWGSGSPLHF. The CDR3 DNA sequence: TGTGCCAGCAGCTTCTGGGGGTCAGGATCACCCCTCCACTTT.

A word on this clone: The same CDR3 arises from other DNA sequences in this sample as well. The CDR3 is CASSQGTSGRGETQYF. Here the CDR3 DNA reads TGCGCCAGCAGCCAAGGGACTAGCGGGAGAGGAGAGACCCAGTACTTC. The chain couples TRBV4-3 to TRBJ2-5, with 13 nucleotides matching TRBD2. V dropped 1 base and J dropped 4; count of bases not matched to a gene: 3. Germline assignment: CDR1 LGHNA and CDR2 YSLEER. This CDR3 comprises 16 residues.

The chain links TRBV6-6 to TRBJ2-1; D perhaps matches TRBD2 (5 bases). Between the trimmed V and J ends, which lost 6 bases and 1 base, there was a span of 13 bases. CDR3 length: 15 amino acids. Germline V CDR1 and CDR2: MNHNY, SVGAGI (reference sequence). The CDR3 protein is CASRRPGSSYNEQFF. The CDR3 DNA is TGTGCCAGCAGACGCCCGGGGAGTTCCTACAATGAGCAGTTCTTC.

This rearrangement joins TRBV27 to TRBJ1-1; D is unclear. The V end was cut by 6 bases, the J end by 1 base, with 12 bases between. The V gene's germline CDR1 is MNHEY and CDR2 SMNVEV (reference sequence). This CDR3 region has 14 residues. The CDR3 bases are TGTGCCAGCAGACTGACGTTGCCGAACACTGAAGCTTTCTTT. Translated: CASRLTLPNTEAFF.

This clone came up once. The chain employs TRBV18 and TRBJ1-6, with a weak D call TRBD1 (5 bases). With 3 bases removed from V and 9 bases from J, the gap between germline ends came to 12 bases. The CDR3 has 14 residues. Germline V CDR1 and CDR2: KGHSH, LQKENI. CDR3 protein: CASSPQGEGSPLHF. In DNA, the CDR3 is TGTGCCAGCTCACCTCAGGGTGAAGGTTCACCCCTCCACTTT.

The chain joins TRBV6-6 to TRBJ1-6; D is unresolved. The CDR3 has 13 residues. Germline lookup yields CDR1 MNHNY and CDR2 SVGAGI (reference sequence). V was clipped by 8 bases and J by 6 bases, with 11 bases between them. The CDR3 loop is CASEEDPNSPLHF. The CDR3 coding sequence is TGTGCCAGCGAGGAGGATCCTAATTCACCCCTCCACTTT.

The chain is built from TRBV28 and TRBJ1-5; perhaps TRBD1 as D (5 bases). V was clipped by 5 bases and J by 5 bases, with 13 bases between them. The CDR3 has 14 residues. The V gene's germline CDR1 is MDHEN and CDR2 SYDVKM. The DNA of the CDR3 is TGTGCCAGCAGTACCCAGGGAGGCTATCAGCCCCAGCATTTT. It is translated as CASSTQGGYQPQHF.

This chain uses TRBV9 with TRBJ2-7; a weak D match, TRBD2 (6 bases). Germline-derived CDR1 and CDR2 are SGDLS and YYNGEE. With 0 bases removed from V and 4 bases from J, the gap between germline ends came to 11 bases. The CDR3 runs 14 residues. The CDR3 nucleotides are TGTGCCAGCAGCGTAGCGCCGGGACTTTACGAGCAGTACTTC. Residues: CASSVAPGLYEQYF.

J is TRBJ2-1 and V is TRBV5-1; possibly TRBD1 for D (6 bases). CDR3 length: 14 amino acids. CDR1 SGHRS and CDR2 YFSETQ come from the germline V gene. V was cut by 4 bases and J by 8 bases, with 16 bases left in between. CDR3 residues: CASSHGQPTYEQFF. CDR3 nucleotide sequence: TGCGCCAGCAGCCACGGACAGCCAACCTATGAGCAGTTCTTC.

The genes are TRBV7-6 and TRBJ2-7, with D unclear. V lost 1 base and J lost 0, with 7 bases in between. Germline V lookup: CDR1 SGHVS, CDR2 FNYEAQ. The CDR3 is made up of 14 amino acids. The CDR3 DNA follows: TGTGCCAGCAGCTTAGGCCGAGGCTCCTACGAGCAGTACTTC. This gives the protein CASSLGRGSYEQYF. Filled out from reference TRBV7-6 and TRBJ2-7, the complete variable domain reads GAGVSQSPRYKVTKRGQDVALRCDPISGHVSLYWYRQALGQGPEFLTYFNYEAQQDKSGLPNDRFSAERPEGSISTLTIQRTEQRDSAMYRCASSLGRGSYEQYFGPGTRLTVT.

The genes are TRBV7-2 and TRBJ2-1, with TRBD1 matching over 9 bases. CDR1 is SGHTA, CDR2 FQGNSA, per germline. V lost 4 bases, J lost 2 bases, and 3 bases stayed unmatched. This CDR3 is 15 amino acids long. The DNA for the CDR3 is TGTGCCAGCAGCTGGGGACAGGGTACCTACAATGAGCAGTTCTTC. It encodes CASSWGQGTYNEQFF.

The chain recombines TRBV7-9 with TRBJ2-7; 8 nucleotides line up with TRBD2. V lost 0 bases, J lost 5 bases, and 6 bases stayed unmatched. This CDR3 region has 15 residues. The germline V gene has CDR1 SEHNR and CDR2 FQNEAQ (reference sequence). The CDR3 DNA sequence: TGTGCCAGCAGCTTAGCGAGCGGGAGAGTCAACGAGCAGTACTTC. Its translation: CASSLASGRVNEQYF.

The chain combines TRBV27 with TRBJ2-6; a weak D match, TRBD1 (6 bases). Trimming took off 4 bases at V and 2 bases at J, with 18 bases between the two ends. CDR3 length: 18 residues. The V gene's germline CDR1 is MNHEY and CDR2 SMNVEV (reference sequence). The CDR3 protein is CASSSTDRPSAGANVLTF. DNA for the CDR3: TGTGCCAGCAGTTCCACCGACAGGCCGTCGGCTGGGGCCAACGTCCTGACTTTC.

This chain joins TRBV9 and TRBJ2-7; tentative D call: TRBD2 (6 bases). Germline CDR1 and CDR2: SGDLS and YYNGEE. This CDR3 is 15 amino acids long. V was trimmed by 4 bases and J by 7 bases, leaving 21 bases between them. CDR3 coding DNA: TGTGCCAGCAGCTCCTCCCTGACGGGAGCGCGAGAGCAGTACTTC. The encoded protein is CASSSSLTGAREQYF.

This clone has only one observation. The rearrangement links TRBV6-6 to TRBJ2-7; 8 bases fit TRBD1. The V gene's germline CDR1 is MNHNY and CDR2 SVGAGI (reference sequence). V gave up 4 bases and J gave up 4 bases; unmatched junction bases: 6. The CDR3 spans 14 residues. CDR3 region: CASSFQTGVYEQYF. DNA for the CDR3: TGTGCCAGCAGTTTCCAGACAGGGGTTTACGAGCAGTACTTC.

Notes on this clone: Distinct nucleotide sequences in the sample also encode this CDR3. V usage is TRBV18 and J usage is TRBJ1-4; D is unresolved. This CDR3 has 15 residues. The germline gives CDR1 KGHSH, CDR2 LQKENI. Trimming shortened V by 1 base and J by 3 bases, and 9 bases separated the two germline ends. The CDR3 reads CASSPREGSNEKLFF. CDR3 sequence (DNA): TGTGCCAGCTCACCACGGGAGGGCTCTAATGAAAAACTGTTTTTT.

This chain links TRBV4-3 with TRBJ1-2, with 10 bases identical to TRBD1. The CDR3 consists of 16 residues. V lost 1 base and J lost 4; bases outside the gene matches: 6. Germline V gene sequence: CDR1 LGHNA, CDR2 YSLEER. CDR3 sequence: CASSQVGTGVFYGYTF. CDR3 DNA sequence: TGCGCCAGCAGCCAAGTCGGGACAGGGGTCTTCTATGGCTACACCTTC.

Concerning this clone itself: Other DNA sequences in this sample translate to the same CDR3. The chain uses TRBV5-1 and TRBJ1-3, with no clear D. Germline loops: CDR1 SGHRS, CDR2 YFSETQ. Trimming removed 1 base at V and 3 bases at J, with 14 bases between. The CDR3 has 16 residues. The CDR3 DNA is TGCGCCAGCAGCTTGCGGTCAGCCAAGGGTGGAAACACCATATATTTT. Translated, it gives CASSLRSAKGGNTIYF. The variable domain in full, with the rest retrieved from reference TRBV5-1 and TRBJ1-3, is KAGVTQTPRYLIKTRGQQVTLSCSPISGHRSVSWYQQTPGQGLQFLFEYFSETQRNKGNFPGRFSGRQFSNSRSEMNVSTLELGDSALYLCASSLRSAKGGNTIYFGEGSWLTVV.

This clone was detected only once. This chain joins TRBV11-3 and TRBJ2-5; TRBD2 aligns across 11 bases. The germline CDR1 and CDR2 sequences are SGHNT and YENEEA. V dropped 5 bases and J dropped 4; count of bases not matched to a gene: 9. This CDR3 is 16 amino acids long. DNA of the CDR3: TGTGCCAGCAGCCAGCGGCTAGCGGGAGGCGCAGAGACCCAGTACTTC. This translates into CASSQRLAGGAETQYF. Full variable domain (outside the CDR3, taken from reference TRBV11-3 and TRBJ2-5): EAGVVQSPRYKIIEKKQPVAFWCNPISGHNTLYWYLQNLGQGPELLIRYENEEAVDDSQLPKDRFSAERLKGVDSTLKIQPAELGDSAVYLCASSQRLAGGAETQYFGPGTRLLVL.

The V gene is TRBV7-9, the J gene TRBJ2-7, with D tentatively TRBD2 (6 bases). CDR3 length equals 15 residues. Trimming took 6 bases from V and 0 from J, leaving 15 bases between them. Germline V gene data show CDR1 as SEHNR and CDR2 as FQNEAQ (reference sequence). The CDR3 here is CASSEPGATSYEQYF. In DNA, the CDR3 is TGTGCCAGCAGTGAACCGGGAGCGACCTCCTACGAGCAGTACTTC.

This clone was counted a single time. J is TRBJ1-5 and V is TRBV10-2; D is unresolved. CDR3 length: 15 amino acids. The germline CDR1 and CDR2 sequences are WSHSY and SAAADI. V was trimmed by 6 bases and J by 0 bases, leaving 12 bases between them. This CDR3 is CASSEPMNSNQPQHF. As DNA, the CDR3 is TGCGCCAGCAGCGAGCCTATGAATAGCAATCAGCCCCAGCATTTT.